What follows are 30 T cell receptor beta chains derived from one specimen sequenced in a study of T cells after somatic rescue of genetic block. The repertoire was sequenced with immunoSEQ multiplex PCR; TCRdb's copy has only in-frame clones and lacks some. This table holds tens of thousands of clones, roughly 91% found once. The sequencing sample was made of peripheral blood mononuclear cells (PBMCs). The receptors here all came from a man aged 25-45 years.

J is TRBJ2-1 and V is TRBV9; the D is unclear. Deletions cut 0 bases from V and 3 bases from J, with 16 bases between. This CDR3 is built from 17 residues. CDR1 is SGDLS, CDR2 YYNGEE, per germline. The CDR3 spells CASSVDEAGPLYNEQFF. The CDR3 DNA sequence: TGTGCCAGCAGCGTAGACGAGGCTGGGCCTCTCTACAATGAGCAGTTCTTC.

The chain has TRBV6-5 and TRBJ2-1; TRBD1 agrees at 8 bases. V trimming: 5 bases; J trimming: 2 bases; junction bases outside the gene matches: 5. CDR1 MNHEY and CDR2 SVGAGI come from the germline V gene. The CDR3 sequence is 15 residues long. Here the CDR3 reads CASSNRGRAYNEQFF. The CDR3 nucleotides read TGTGCCAGCAGTAACAGGGGGAGAGCCTACAATGAGCAGTTCTTC.

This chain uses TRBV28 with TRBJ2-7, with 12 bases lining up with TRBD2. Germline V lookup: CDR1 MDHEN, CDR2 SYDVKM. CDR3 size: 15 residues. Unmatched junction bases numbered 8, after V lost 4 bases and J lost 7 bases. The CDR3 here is CASSSTGTSGREQYF. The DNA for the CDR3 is TGTGCCAGCAGTTCAACCGGGACTAGCGGGCGGGAGCAGTACTTC.

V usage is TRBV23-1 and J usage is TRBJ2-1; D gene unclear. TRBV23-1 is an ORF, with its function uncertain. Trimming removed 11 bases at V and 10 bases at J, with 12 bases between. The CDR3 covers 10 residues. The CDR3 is CALHGAEQFF. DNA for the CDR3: TGCGCCCTCCACGGCGCAGAGCAGTTCTTC.

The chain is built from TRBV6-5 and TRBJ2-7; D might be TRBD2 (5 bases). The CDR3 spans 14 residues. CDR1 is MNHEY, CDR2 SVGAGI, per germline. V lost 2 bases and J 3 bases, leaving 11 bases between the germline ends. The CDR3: CASSYRSEGYEQYF. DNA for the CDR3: TGTGCCAGCAGTTACCGGTCCGAGGGCTACGAGCAGTACTTC.

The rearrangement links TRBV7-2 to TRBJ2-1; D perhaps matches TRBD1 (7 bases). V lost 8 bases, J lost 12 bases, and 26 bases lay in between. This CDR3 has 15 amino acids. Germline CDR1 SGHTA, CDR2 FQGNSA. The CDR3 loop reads CASLGFAGQPSSQFF. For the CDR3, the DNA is TGTGCCAGCCTAGGTTTTGCGGGACAGCCTTCCTCGCAGTTCTTC.

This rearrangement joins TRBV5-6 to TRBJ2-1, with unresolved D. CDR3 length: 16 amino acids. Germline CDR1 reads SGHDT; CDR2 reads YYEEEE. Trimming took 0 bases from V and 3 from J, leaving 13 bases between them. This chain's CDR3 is CASSLAGGLYYNEQFF. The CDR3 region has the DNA TGTGCCAGCAGCTTGGCCGGCGGTCTCTACTACAATGAGCAGTTCTTC.

The CDR3 DNA reads TGCGCCAGCTTAGGGCAGAGCACTGAAGCTTTCTTT. Translated, it gives CASLGQSTEAFF. This rearrangement joins TRBV5-1 to TRBJ1-1; D is unclear. This CDR3 has 12 residues. With 7 bases removed from V and 4 bases from J, the gap between germline ends came to 11 bases. Per the germline V gene, CDR1 is SGHRS and CDR2 is YFSETQ.

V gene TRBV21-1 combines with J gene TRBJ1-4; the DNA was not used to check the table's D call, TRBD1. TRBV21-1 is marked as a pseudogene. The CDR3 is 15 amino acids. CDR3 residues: CASILDRVTNEKLFF. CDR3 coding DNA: TGTGCCAGCATCCTAGACAGGGTCACTAATGAAAAACTGTTTTTT.

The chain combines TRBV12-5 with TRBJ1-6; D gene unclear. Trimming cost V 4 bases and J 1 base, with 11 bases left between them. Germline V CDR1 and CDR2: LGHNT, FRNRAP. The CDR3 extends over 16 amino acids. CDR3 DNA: TGTGCTAGTGGTTCGACGGGGAGGTCCTATAATTCACCCCTCCACTTT. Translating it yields CASGSTGRSYNSPLHF.

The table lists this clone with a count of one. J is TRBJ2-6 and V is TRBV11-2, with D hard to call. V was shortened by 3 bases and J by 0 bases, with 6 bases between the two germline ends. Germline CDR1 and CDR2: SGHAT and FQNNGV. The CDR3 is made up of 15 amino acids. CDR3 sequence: CASSLWSSGANVLTF. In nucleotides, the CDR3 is TGTGCCAGCAGCTTGTGGTCCTCTGGGGCCAACGTCCTGACTTTC.

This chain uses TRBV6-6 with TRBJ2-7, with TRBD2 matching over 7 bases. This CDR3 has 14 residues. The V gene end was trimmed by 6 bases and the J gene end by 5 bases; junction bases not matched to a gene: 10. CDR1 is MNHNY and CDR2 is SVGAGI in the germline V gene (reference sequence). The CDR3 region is CASRQPQRGNEQYF. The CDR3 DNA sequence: TGTGCCAGCAGACAACCTCAGCGGGGTAACGAGCAGTACTTC.

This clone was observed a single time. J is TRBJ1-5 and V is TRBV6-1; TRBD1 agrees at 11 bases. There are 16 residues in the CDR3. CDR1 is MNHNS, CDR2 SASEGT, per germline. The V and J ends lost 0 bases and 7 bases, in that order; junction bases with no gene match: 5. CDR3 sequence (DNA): TGTGCCAGCAGTGAAGCCCGGACAGGGGGCTACCAGCCCCAGCATTTT. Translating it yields CASSEARTGGYQPQHF.

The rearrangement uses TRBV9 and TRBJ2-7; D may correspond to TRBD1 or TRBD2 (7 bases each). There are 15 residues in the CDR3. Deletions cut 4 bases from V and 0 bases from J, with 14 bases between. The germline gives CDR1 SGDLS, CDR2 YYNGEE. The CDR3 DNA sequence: TGTGCCAGCAGCCCCCAGGGGGAGGGCTCCTACGAGCAGTACTTC. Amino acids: CASSPQGEGSYEQYF.

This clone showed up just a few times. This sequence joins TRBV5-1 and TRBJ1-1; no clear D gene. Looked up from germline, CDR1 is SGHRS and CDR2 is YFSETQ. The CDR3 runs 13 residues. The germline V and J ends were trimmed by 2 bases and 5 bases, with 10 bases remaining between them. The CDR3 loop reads CASSFGETTEAFF. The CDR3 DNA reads TGCGCCAGCAGCTTCGGGGAAACGACTGAAGCTTTCTTT.

CDR3 coding DNA: TGTGCCAGCTCACTCTCACTAGCGGGAGGATCCTACAATGAGCAGTTCTTC. It codes for CASSLSLAGGSYNEQFF. This chain links TRBV18 with TRBJ2-1, with 12 bases aligning to TRBD2. Germline trimming cut 4 bases from V and 1 base from J; bases unmatched to any gene: 5. Germline-derived CDR1 and CDR2 are KGHSH and LQKENI. The CDR3 has 17 amino acids.

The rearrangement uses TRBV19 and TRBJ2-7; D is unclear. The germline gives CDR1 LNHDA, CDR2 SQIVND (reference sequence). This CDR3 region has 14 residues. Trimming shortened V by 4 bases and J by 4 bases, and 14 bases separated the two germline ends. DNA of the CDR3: TGTGCCAGTAGTAAGGGTACCTTAAATTACGAGCAGTACTTC. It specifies CASSKGTLNYEQYF.

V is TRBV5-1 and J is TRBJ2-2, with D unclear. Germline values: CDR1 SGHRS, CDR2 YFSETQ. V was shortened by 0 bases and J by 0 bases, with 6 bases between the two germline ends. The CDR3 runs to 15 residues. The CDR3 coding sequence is TGCGCCAGCAGCTTGGTAGGGTCGAACACCGGGGAGCTGTTTTTT. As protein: CASSLVGSNTGELFF.

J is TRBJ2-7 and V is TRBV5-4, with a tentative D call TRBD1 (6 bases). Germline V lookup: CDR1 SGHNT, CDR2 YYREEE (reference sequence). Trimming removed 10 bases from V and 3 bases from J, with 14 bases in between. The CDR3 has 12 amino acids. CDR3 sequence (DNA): TGTGCCGGGTATACAGGGTACTACGAGCAGTACTTC. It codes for CAGYTGYYEQYF.

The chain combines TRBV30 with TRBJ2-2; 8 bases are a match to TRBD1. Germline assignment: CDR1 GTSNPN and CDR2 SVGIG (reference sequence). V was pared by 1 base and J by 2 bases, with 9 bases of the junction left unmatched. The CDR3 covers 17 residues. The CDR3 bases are TGTGCCTGGAGTGCCCGCCCGGGACAGGTAAACACCGGGGAGCTGTTTTTT. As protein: CAWSARPGQVNTGELFF.

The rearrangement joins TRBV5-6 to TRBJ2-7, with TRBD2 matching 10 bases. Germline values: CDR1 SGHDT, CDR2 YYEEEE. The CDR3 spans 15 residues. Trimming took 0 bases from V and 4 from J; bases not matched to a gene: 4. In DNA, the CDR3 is TGTGCCAGCAGCTTGGTGGGGACTAGCGCGTACGAGCAGTACTTC. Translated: CASSLVGTSAYEQYF.

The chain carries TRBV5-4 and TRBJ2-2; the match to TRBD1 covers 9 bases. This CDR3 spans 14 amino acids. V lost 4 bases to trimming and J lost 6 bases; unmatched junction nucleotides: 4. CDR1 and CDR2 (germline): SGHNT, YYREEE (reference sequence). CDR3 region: CASSRDRDSGELFF. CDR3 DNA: TGTGCCAGCAGCCGGGACAGGGACTCCGGGGAGCTGTTTTTT.

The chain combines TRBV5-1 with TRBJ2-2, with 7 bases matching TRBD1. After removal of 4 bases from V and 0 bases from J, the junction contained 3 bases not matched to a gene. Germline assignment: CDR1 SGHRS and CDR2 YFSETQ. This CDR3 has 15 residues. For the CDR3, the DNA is TGCGCCAGCAGCACAGGGACAGCGAACACCGGGGAGCTGTTTTTT. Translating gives CASSTGTANTGELFF. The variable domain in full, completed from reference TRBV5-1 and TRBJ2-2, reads KAGVTQTPRYLIKTRGQQVTLSCSPISGHRSVSWYQQTPGQGLQFLFEYFSETQRNKGNFPGRFSGRQFSNSRSEMNVSTLELGDSALYLCASSTGTANTGELFFGEGSRLTVL.

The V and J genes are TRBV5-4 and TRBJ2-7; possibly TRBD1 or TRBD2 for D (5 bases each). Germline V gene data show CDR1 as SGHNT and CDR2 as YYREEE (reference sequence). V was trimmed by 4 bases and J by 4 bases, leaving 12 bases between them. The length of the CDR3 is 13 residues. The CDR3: CASSDRDGYEQYF. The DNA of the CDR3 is TGTGCCAGCAGCGACCGGGACGGGTACGAGCAGTACTTC.

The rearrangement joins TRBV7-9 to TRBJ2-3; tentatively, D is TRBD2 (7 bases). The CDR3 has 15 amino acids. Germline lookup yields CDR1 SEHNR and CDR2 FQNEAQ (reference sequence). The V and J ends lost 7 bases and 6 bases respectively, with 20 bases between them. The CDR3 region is CASTRGGGRQDTQYF. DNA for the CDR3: TGTGCCAGCACCCGAGGGGGGGGGCGGCAGGATACGCAGTATTTT.

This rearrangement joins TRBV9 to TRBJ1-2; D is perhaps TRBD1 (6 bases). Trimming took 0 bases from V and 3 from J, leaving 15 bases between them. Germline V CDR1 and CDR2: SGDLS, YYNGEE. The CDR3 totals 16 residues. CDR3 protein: CASSVVRGDIDYGYTF. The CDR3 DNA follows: TGTGCCAGCAGCGTAGTACGGGGGGACATTGACTATGGCTACACCTTC.

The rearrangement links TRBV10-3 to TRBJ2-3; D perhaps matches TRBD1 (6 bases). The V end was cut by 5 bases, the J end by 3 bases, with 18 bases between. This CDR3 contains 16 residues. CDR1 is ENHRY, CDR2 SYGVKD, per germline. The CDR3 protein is CAISRVSTGHTDTQYF. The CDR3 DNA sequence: TGTGCCATCAGTCGGGTTAGTACAGGGCATACAGATACGCAGTATTTT.

CDR3: CASTPISNNEQFF. As DNA, the CDR3 is TGTGCCAGCACCCCCATCTCTAACAATGAGCAGTTCTTC. V usage is TRBV7-2 and J usage is TRBJ2-1; D ambiguous. Germline values: CDR1 SGHTA, CDR2 FQGNSA. The CDR3 loop spans 13 amino acids. The V end was cut by 7 bases, the J end by 5 bases, with 12 bases between.

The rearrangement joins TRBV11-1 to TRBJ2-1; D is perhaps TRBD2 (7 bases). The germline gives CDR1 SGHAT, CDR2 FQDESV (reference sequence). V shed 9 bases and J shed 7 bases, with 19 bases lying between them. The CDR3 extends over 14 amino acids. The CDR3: CASGLGGALNEQFF. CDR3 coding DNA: TGTGCCAGTGGTTTAGGGGGGGCCTTGAATGAGCAGTTCTTC.

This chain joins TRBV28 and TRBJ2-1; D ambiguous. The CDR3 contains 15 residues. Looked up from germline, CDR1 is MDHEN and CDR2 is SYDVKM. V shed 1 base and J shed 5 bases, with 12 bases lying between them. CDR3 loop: CASSLFGPVDNEQFF. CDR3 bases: TGTGCCAGCAGTTTATTTGGCCCAGTGGACAATGAGCAGTTCTTC.